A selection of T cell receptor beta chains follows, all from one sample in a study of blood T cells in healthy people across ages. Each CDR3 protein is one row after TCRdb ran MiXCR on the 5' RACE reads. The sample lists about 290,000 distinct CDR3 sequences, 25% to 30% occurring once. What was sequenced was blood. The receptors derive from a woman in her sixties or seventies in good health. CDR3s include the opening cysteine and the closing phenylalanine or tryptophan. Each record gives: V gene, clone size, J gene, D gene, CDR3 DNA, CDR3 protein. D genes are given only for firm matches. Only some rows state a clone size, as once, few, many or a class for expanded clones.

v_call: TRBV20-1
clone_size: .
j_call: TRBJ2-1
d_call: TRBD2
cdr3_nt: TGCAGTGCCCCCGAGATTGGGTGGGGGGGCAATGAGCAGTTCTTC
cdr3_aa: CSAPEIGWGGNEQFF

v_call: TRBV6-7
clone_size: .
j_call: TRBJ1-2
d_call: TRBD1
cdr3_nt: TGTGCCAGCAGGCCGACAGGGGTCCGCTACACCTTC
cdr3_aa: CASRPTGVRYTF

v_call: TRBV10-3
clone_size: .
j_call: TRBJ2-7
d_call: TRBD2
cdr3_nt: TGTGCCATCAGTGAGGGCGGGGGCTACGAGCAGTACTTC
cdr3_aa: CAISEGGGYEQYF

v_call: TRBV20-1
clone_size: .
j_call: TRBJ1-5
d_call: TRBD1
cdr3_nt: TGCAGTGCCGAGGCGGAGGGGGCAGGACAGCCCCAGCATTTT
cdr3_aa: CSAEAEGAGQPQHF

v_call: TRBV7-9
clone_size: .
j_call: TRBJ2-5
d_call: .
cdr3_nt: TGTGCCAGCAGCTCCTCAGCGAACAGGGACCAAGAGACCCAGTACTTC
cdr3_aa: CASSSSANRDQETQYF

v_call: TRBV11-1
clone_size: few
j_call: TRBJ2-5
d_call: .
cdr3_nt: TGTGCCAGCAGCTTATTCCCCCTCGTATCCGGACCACTCGACCAAGAGACCCAGTACTTC
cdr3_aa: CASSLFPLVSGPLDQETQYF

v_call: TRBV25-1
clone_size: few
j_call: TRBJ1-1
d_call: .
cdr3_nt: TGTGCCAGCAGTGAAAGGCAGGGATACACTGAAGCTTTCTTT
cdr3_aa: CASSERQGYTEAFF

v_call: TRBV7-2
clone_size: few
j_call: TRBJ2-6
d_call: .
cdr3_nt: TGTGCCAGCAGCTTAGGGCCAGGGGTAACGTATGGGGCCAACGTCCTGACTTTC
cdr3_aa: CASSLGPGVTYGANVLTF

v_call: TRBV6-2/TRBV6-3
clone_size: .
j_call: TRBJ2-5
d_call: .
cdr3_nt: TGTGCCAGCATTAAGTCGGGGTCAGAGACCCAGTACTTC
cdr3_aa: CASIKSGSETQYF

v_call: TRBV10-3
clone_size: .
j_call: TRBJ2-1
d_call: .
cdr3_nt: TGTGCCATCGGGTTGGACAATGAGCAGTTCTTC
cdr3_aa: CAIGLDNEQFF

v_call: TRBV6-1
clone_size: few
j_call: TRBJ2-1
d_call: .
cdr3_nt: TGTGCCAGCAGTGAAGCTGGCTGGGATGAGCAGTTCTTC
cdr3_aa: CASSEAGWDEQFF

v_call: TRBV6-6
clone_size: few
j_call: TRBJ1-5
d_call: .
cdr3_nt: TGTGCCAGCAGTTATTCTAGCGGTCCAGGGCAGCCCCAGCATTTT
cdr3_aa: CASSYSSGPGQPQHF

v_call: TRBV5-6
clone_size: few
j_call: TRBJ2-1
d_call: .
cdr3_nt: TGTGCCAGCAGCTTGGTCGCTCCCAGCTCCTACAATGAGCAGTTCTTC
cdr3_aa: CASSLVAPSSYNEQFF

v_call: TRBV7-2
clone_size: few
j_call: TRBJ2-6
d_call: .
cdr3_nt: TGTGCCAGCAGCCCCTGGAGGGGAAGCTCTGGGGCCAACGTCCTGACTTTC
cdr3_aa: CASSPWRGSSGANVLTF

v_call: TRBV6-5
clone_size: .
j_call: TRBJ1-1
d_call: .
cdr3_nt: TGTGCCAGCAGTTACGGGACAAAGGCAATGAACACTGAAGCTTTCTTT
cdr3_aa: CASSYGTKAMNTEAFF

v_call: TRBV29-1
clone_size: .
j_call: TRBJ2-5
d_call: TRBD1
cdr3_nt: TGCAGCGTTCAGACAGGGGAAGGTTTCTTATGGGAGACCCAGTACTTC
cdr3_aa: CSVQTGEGFLWETQYF

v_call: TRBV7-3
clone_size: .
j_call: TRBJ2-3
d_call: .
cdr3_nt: TGTGCCAGCAAGGAAACAGATACGCAGTATTTT
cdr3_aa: CASKETDTQYF

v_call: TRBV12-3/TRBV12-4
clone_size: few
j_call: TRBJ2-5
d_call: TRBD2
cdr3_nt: TGTGCCAGCAGTTCCGACGGCGGGGGCCAAGAGACCCAGTACTTC
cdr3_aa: CASSSDGGGQETQYF

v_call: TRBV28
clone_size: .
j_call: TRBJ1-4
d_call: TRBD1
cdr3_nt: TGTGCCAGCAGTCCGTCGGGACAGGGGCGAACGGAAAAACTGTTTTTT
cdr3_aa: CASSPSGQGRTEKLFF

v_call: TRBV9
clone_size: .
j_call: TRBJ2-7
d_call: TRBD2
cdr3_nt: TGTGCCAGCAGCGTAGCTAGCGGGTCCTACGAGCAGTACTTC
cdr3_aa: CASSVASGSYEQYF

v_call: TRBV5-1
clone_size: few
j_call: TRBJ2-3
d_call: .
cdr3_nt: TGCGCCAGCAGCTTGGCCGCACAGACAAACACAGATACGCAGTATTTT
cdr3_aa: CASSLAAQTNTDTQYF

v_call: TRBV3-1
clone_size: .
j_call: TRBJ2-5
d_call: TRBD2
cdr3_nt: TGTGCCAGCAGTTCCTCCGGGACTAGCCCAGAGACCCAGTACTTC
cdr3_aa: CASSSSGTSPETQYF

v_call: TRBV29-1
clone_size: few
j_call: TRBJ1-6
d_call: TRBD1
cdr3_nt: TGCAGCGTGAGGGTGGACAGGGGGACGAGCTCACCCCTCCACTTT
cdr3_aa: CSVRVDRGTSSPLHF

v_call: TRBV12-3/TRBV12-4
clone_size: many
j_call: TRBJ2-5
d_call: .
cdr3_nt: TGTGCCAGCAGTCTTGTTAGGGGGGGCGCGGAGACCCAGTACTTC
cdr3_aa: CASSLVRGGAETQYF

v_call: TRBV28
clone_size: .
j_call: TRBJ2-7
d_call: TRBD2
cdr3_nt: TGTGCCAGCAGCCTGACTAGCGTTAGCTCCTACGAGCAGTACTTC
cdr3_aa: CASSLTSVSSYEQYF

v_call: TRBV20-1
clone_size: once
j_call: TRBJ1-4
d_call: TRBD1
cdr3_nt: TGCAGTGCCATGACAGGGGAAAATGAAAAACTGTTTTTT
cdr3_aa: CSAMTGENEKLFF

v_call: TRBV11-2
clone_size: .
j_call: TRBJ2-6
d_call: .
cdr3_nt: TGTGCCAGCAGCTTAGAGGGTCTCGGGGCCAACGTCCTGACTTTC
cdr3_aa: CASSLEGLGANVLTF

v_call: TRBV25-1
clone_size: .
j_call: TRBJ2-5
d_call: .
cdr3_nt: TGTGCCAGCAGTGACCGAGGTAGTGGGTACCAAGAGACCCAGTACTTC
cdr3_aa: CASSDRGSGYQETQYF

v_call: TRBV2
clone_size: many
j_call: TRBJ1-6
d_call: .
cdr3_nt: TGTGCCAGCAATTACTACAAAAATTCACCCCTCCACTTT
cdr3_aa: CASNYYKNSPLHF

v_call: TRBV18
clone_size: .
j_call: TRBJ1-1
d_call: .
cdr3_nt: TGTGCCAGCTCACCCCTCGACCTGAACACTGAAGCTTTCTTT
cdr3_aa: CASSPLDLNTEAFF

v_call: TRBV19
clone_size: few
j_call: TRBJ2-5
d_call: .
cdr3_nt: TGTGCCAGTAGTAGGAGGGGAGTTCAAGAGACCCAGTACTTC
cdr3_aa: CASSRRGVQETQYF

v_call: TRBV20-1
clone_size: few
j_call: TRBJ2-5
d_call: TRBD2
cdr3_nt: TGCAGTGCTGTACTAGCGGGAGTTACCAAGGGTGAATGGACCCAGTACTTC
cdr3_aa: CSAVLAGVTKGEWTQYF

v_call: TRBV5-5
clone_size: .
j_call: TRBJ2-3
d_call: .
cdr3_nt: TGTGCCAGCAGCTTGGCCACTAGTGCAGATACGCAGTATTTT
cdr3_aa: CASSLATSADTQYF

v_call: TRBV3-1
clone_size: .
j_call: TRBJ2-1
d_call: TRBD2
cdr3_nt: TGTGCCAGCAGCCAATTGGCGGGAGTTACCTACAATGAGCAGTTCTTC
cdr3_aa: CASSQLAGVTYNEQFF

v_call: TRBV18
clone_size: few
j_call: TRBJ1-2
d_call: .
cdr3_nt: TGTGCCAGCTCGGCACCGGGACTTAACTATGGCTACACCTTC
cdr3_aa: CASSAPGLNYGYTF

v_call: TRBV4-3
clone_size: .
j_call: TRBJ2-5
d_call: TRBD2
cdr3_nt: TGCGCCAGCAGCCAACGACTAGCGGGAGATGAGACCCAGTACTTC
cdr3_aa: CASSQRLAGDETQYF

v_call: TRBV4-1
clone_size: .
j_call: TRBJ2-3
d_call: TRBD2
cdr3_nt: TGCGCCAGCAGCCAACCTACTCGACTAGCGGGAGGGCGTGATACGCAGTATTTT
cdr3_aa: CASSQPTRLAGGRDTQYF

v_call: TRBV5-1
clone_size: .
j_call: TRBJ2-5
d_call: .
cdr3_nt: TGCGCCAGCAGCTTGGGTGTAGCAACAGAGACCCAGTACTTC
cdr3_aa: CASSLGVATETQYF

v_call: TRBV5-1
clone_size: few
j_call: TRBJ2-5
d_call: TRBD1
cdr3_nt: TGCGCCAGCAGCCCAGGGACAGGAGGAAGAGAGACCCAGTACTTC
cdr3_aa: CASSPGTGGRETQYF

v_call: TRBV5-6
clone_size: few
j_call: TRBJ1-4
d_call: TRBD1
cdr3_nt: TGTGCCAGCAGATCCCTCGGACAGGGGGAAAAACTGTTTTTT
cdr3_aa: CASRSLGQGEKLFF

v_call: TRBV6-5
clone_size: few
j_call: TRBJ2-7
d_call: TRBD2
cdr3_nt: TGTGCCAGCAGTATCGTAGCGGGGGCCTACGAGCAGTACTTC
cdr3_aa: CASSIVAGAYEQYF

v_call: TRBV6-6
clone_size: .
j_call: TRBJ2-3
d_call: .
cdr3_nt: TGTGCCAGCAGTTACTCGGCAGGGGGCACAGATACGCAGTATTTT
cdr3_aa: CASSYSAGGTDTQYF

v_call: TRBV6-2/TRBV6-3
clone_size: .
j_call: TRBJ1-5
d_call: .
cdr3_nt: TGTGCCAACAGTTATGGGAGCAATCAGCCCCGGCATTTT
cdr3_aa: CANSYGSNQPRHF

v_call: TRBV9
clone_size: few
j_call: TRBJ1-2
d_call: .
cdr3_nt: TGTGCCAGCAGCTCCCGACCAGAGGTACCAGCAAGTACTAACTATGGCTACACCTTC
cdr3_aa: CASSSRPEVPASTNYGYTF

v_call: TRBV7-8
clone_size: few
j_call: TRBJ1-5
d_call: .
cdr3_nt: TGTGCCAGCAGCTTATGGAATCAGCCCCAGCATTTT
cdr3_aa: CASSLWNQPQHF

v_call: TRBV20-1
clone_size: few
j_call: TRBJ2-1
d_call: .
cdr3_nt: TGCAGCGCAACCCTCATGGGGAATGAGCAGTTCTTC
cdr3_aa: CSATLMGNEQFF

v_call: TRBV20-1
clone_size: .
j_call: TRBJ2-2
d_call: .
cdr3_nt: TGCAGTGCACAGCCGGGACCAGGAGCCCACACCGGGGAGCTGTTTTTT
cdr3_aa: CSAQPGPGAHTGELFF

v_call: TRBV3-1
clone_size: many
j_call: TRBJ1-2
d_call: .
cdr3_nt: TGTGCCAGCAGCCAACGGGGGGCTTCCTATGGCTACACCTTC
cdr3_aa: CASSQRGASYGYTF

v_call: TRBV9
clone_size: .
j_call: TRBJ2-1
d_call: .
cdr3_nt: TGTGCCACTACAAGACAGCCGTGGAATGAGCAGTTCTTC
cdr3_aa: CATTRQPWNEQFF

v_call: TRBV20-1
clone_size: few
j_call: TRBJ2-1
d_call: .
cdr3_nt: TGCAGTGCTAGTCCGGACGTATATGAGCAGTTCTTC
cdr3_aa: CSASPDVYEQFF

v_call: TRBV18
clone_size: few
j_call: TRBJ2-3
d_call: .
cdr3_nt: TGTGCCAGCTCACCAGATCTAGGGAGCACAGGTACGCAGTATTTT
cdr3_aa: CASSPDLGSTGTQYF

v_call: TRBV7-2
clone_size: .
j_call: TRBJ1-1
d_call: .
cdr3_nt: TGTGCCAGCAGGCCCCCGGGCCAGGGTCCGGGCACTGAAGCTTTCTTT
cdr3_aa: CASRPPGQGPGTEAFF